These T cell receptor beta chains were read from a single sample in a study of response to subunit inactivated influenza vaccine. TCRdb itself ran the RT-PCR reads through MiXCR, one entry per CDR3 protein. Of approximately 480,000 distinct CDR3 sequences in the sample, 9.5% to 13% were seen once. This specimen consisted of PBMCs from blood, obtained roughly 47 days after vaccination. Every receptor here comes from a man aged 45-65 years who received an inactivated influenza vaccine. Both conserved end residues are part of each CDR3. D genes are given only for firm matches. Clone size is given for some rows only: seen once, a few or many times, or a class if the clone is expanded.

>many|-|TRBJ2-7|TRBV27
CASSPDGFVDYEQYF
TGTGCCAGCAGTCCGGACGGCTTCGTCGACTACGAGCAGTACTTC
>few|-|TRBJ1-4|TRBV18
CASSSQEAYEKLFF
TGTGCCAGCTCATCACAGGAGGCTTATGAAAAACTGTTTTTT
>few|-|TRBJ1-2|TRBV10-2
CASSGTDNHYGYTF
TGCGCCAGCAGTGGTACGGACAACCACTATGGCTACACCTTC
>few|-|TRBJ2-5|TRBV7-2
CASSPNFGGGETQYF
TGTGCCAGCAGCCCCAATTTCGGGGGTGGAGAGACCCAGTACTTC
>many|TRBD2|TRBJ2-5|TRBV6-1
CASTSGVLGETQYF
TGTGCCAGCACAAGCGGGGTTTTAGGAGAGACCCAGTACTTC
>few|-|TRBJ2-1|TRBV18
CASSLPAVGDPDNEQFF
TGTGCCAGCTCACTACCCGCCGTGGGAGACCCAGACAATGAGCAGTTCTTC
>many|-|TRBJ2-7|TRBV7-9
CASSLAGGYEQYF
TGTGCCAGCAGCTTAGCGGGGGGCTACGAGCAGTACTTC
>-|-|TRBJ2-3|TRBV4-2
CASSQDRDPSTDTQYF
TGTGCCAGCAGCCAAGACCGGGACCCTAGCACAGATACGCAGTATTTT
>-|TRBD2|TRBJ2-3|TRBV29-1
CSVSGTSGRTDTQYF
TGCAGCGTTTCTGGTACTAGCGGTCGCACAGATACGCAGTATTTT
>-|-|TRBJ1-2|TRBV5-1
CASSLDGANYGYTF
TGCGCCAGCAGCTTGGATGGGGCTAACTATGGCTACACCTTC
>-|-|TRBJ2-4|TRBV6-2/TRBV6-3
CASSYSSIQYF
TGTGCCAGCAGTTACAGTAGCATTCAGTACTTC
>many|TRBD1|TRBJ2-5|TRBV20-1
CSARPFRQGATETQYF
TGCAGTGCTAGACCCTTTAGACAGGGGGCAACAGAGACCCAGTACTTC
>-|TRBD1|TRBJ2-7|TRBV28
CASGTGVYEQYF
TGTGCCAGCGGGACAGGGGTCTACGAGCAGTACTTC
>-|-|TRBJ2-1|TRBV11-2
CASSLGTEQFF
TGTGCCAGCAGCTTAGGCACTGAGCAGTTCTTC
>few|TRBD1|TRBJ2-2|TRBV9
CASSASTGRNTGELFF
TGTGCCAGCAGCGCATCGACAGGGCGGAACACCGGGGAGCTGTTTTTT
>-|TRBD1|TRBJ1-1|TRBV6-2/TRBV6-3
CASSLPWTGKMNTEAFF
TGTGCCAGCAGTTTGCCTTGGACAGGAAAAATGAACACTGAAGCTTTCTTT
>-|TRBD1|TRBJ1-6|TRBV7-9
CASSPPGTANSPLHF
TGTGCCAGCAGCCCGCCCGGGACAGCGAATTCACCCCTCCACTTT
>-|TRBD1|TRBJ2-2|TRBV15
CATRGPGQGRTGELFF
TGTGCCACCAGAGGCCCGGGACAGGGGAGGACCGGGGAGCTGTTTTTT
>many|TRBD1|TRBJ2-2|TRBV29-1
CSVTAWTGGGELFF
TGCAGCGTGACGGCCTGGACAGGGGGTGGGGAGCTGTTTTTT
>few|TRBD2|TRBJ2-3|TRBV6-2/TRBV6-3
CASRRGLAGLTDTQYF
TGTGCCAGCAGGAGGGGACTAGCGGGGCTCACAGATACGCAGTATTTT
>-|TRBD1|TRBJ1-1|TRBV7-3
CASSLGQPRSEAFF
TGTGCCAGCAGCTTGGGACAGCCCAGGTCTGAAGCTTTCTTT
>few|-|TRBJ1-2|TRBV20-1
CSARASRLDTSYGYTF
TGCAGTGCTAGAGCCTCAAGGTTGGACACGTCCTATGGCTACACCTTC